One and the same sample provided the 23 T cell receptor beta chains below, sequenced in a study of PD-L1 blockade in urothelial cancer. Data came from immunoSEQ multiplex PCR; TCRdb stores just in-frame clones and leaves some out. In the table there are 90,000 to 120,000 clones, around 85% of which are singletons. The sample consisted of PBMCs, taken around atezolizumab (anti-PD-L1) treatment. These receptors were taken from a man aged 45-65 years with urothelial cancer.

The chain joins TRBV9 to TRBJ2-5; 7 positions agree with TRBD1. J was trimmed by 2 bases and V by 0 bases; bases with no gene match: 4. Germline CDR1 and CDR2: SGDLS and YYNGEE. The CDR3 is 15 amino acids. DNA of the CDR3: TGTGCCAGCAGCGTAGGGGACAGTCTACAAGAGACCCAGTACTTC. It encodes CASSVGDSLQETQYF.

The chain combines TRBV11-3 with TRBJ2-2, with a possible D match to TRBD1 (5 bases). The V and J ends lost 2 bases and 8 bases respectively, with 12 bases between them. CDR1 and CDR2 from the germline V gene are SGHNT and YENEEA. This CDR3 is built from 14 residues. The CDR3 loop is CASSLSQGSGELFF. The CDR3 DNA follows: TGTGCCAGCAGCTTATCTCAGGGATCAGGGGAGCTGTTTTTT.

The chain joins TRBV4-1 to TRBJ2-5; 7 positions match TRBD1. This CDR3 is 18 amino acids long. The J segment lost 3 bases and the V segment lost 4 bases, leaving 17 bases of the junction unmatched. Germline V gene lookup returns CDR1 MGHRA and CDR2 YSYEKL. The DNA for the CDR3 is TGCGCCAGCAGCCCCGATGTCAACCGACGGACAGGAAAAGAGACCCAGTACTTC. Its translation is CASSPDVNRRTGKETQYF.

CDR3 protein: CASTPVSSYNSPLHF. The CDR3 nucleotides are TGTGCCAGCACCCCGGTGAGCTCCTATAATTCACCCCTCCACTTT. The chain is built from TRBV6-5 and TRBJ1-6; D call uncertain. CDR1 is MNHEY, CDR2 SVGAGI, per germline. The CDR3 spans 15 residues. V was trimmed by 7 bases and J by 0 bases, leaving 10 bases between them.

This chain joins TRBV30 and TRBJ2-5; D gene ambiguous. The end of the DNA aligns better with TRBJ2-7, so the J call may be wrong. Germline V gives CDR1 GTSNPN, CDR2 SVGIG (reference sequence). The CDR3 has 14 residues. CDR3 bases: TGTGCCTGGAGGACTTCTCGCGGCCCCTACGAGCAGTACTTC. It is translated as CAWRTSRGPYEQYF.

The rearrangement joins TRBV18 to TRBJ2-2; D not resolved. CDR3 length equals 13 residues. Trimming shortened V by 3 bases and J by 1 base, and 3 bases separated the two germline ends. Looked up from germline, CDR1 is KGHSH and CDR2 is LQKENI. For the CDR3, the DNA is TGTGCCAGCTCACCCCAGAACACCGGGGAGCTGTTTTTT. Translating it yields CASSPQNTGELFF.

This chain joins TRBV7-6 and TRBJ2-6; 8 bases line up with TRBD1. CDR1 and CDR2 (germline): SGHVS, FNYEAQ. The CDR3 runs to 17 residues. Trimming at V came to 10 bases and at J to 1 base, leaving 12 bases not matched to a gene. CDR3 protein: CATKPGTGSSGANVLTF. In nucleotides, the CDR3 is TGTGCCACCAAACCTGGGACAGGTTCTTCTGGGGCCAACGTCCTGACTTTC.

This rearrangement joins TRBV7-9 to TRBJ2-1, with 13 bases identical to TRBD2. CDR3 size: 16 residues. Germline V CDR1 and CDR2: SEHNR, FQNEAQ (reference sequence). V trimming: 4 bases; J trimming: 8 bases; junction bases outside the gene matches: 8. DNA of the CDR3: TGTGCCAGCAGCTCTGAATGGACTAGCGGGAGCTATGAGCAGTTCTTC. It codes for CASSSEWTSGSYEQFF.

This chain joins TRBV5-1 and TRBJ2-7, with unresolved D. Germline loops: CDR1 SGHRS, CDR2 YFSETQ. The CDR3 extends over 15 amino acids. The V gene lost 0 bases and the J gene lost 7 bases, with 17 bases spanning the gap. Here the CDR3 DNA reads TGCGCCAGCAGCTTGGGAGACTCATCCCCAATGGAGCAGTACTTC. This sequence encodes CASSLGDSSPMEQYF.

V gene TRBV6-1 combines with J gene TRBJ2-7, with TRBD1 matching 11 bases. The CDR3 is 14 residues long. Germline assignment: CDR1 MNHNS and CDR2 SASEGT. Trimming at V came to 6 bases and at J to 6 bases, leaving 7 bases not matched to a gene. Here the CDR3 reads CASRLRTGGGEQYF. The CDR3 nucleotides are TGTGCCAGCAGGTTGAGGACAGGGGGCGGCGAGCAGTACTTC.

The rearrangement joins TRBV15 to TRBJ2-5, with 7 bases aligning to TRBD1. The CDR3 has 15 amino acids. CDR1 and CDR2 (germline): LNHNV, YYDKDF (reference sequence). V was pared by 0 bases and J by 4 bases, with 5 bases of the junction left unmatched. The CDR3 loop reads CATSRDKGARETQYF. In DNA, the CDR3 is TGTGCCACCAGCAGAGATAAGGGGGCGCGAGAGACCCAGTACTTC.

The rearrangement joins TRBV19 to TRBJ2-2, with 8 bases fitting TRBD2. V lost 8 bases, J lost 5 bases, and 10 bases stayed unmatched. The CDR3 runs to 15 residues. Germline CDR1 LNHDA, CDR2 SQIVND (reference sequence). DNA of the CDR3: TGTGCCAGTCAGAGCGGGAGTATTTGGACCGGGGAGCTGTTTTTT. Translation gives CASQSGSIWTGELFF.

The chain carries TRBV5-1 and TRBJ1-4; 7 positions agree with TRBD1. The CDR3 is 19 residues long. The J segment lost 8 bases and the V segment lost 3 bases, leaving 22 bases of the junction unmatched. Germline CDR1 reads SGHRS; CDR2 reads YFSETQ. This chain's CDR3 is CASSSPNRDSKREGEKLFF. As DNA, the CDR3 is TGCGCCAGCAGCTCACCAAATCGGGACAGCAAAAGGGAAGGAGAAAAACTGTTTTTT. The full variable domain, in which reference TRBV5-1 and TRBJ1-4 provide the parts outside the CDR3, is KAGVTQTPRYLIKTRGQQVTLSCSPISGHRSVSWYQQTPGQGLQFLFEYFSETQRNKGNFPGRFSGRQFSNSRSEMNVSTLELGDSALYLCASSSPNRDSKREGEKLFFGSGTQLSVL.

This rearrangement joins TRBV28 to TRBJ1-5; D remains unclear. This CDR3 has 13 amino acids. V shed 5 bases and J shed 6 bases, with 11 bases lying between them. Looked up from germline, CDR1 is MDHEN and CDR2 is SYDVKM. Here the CDR3 DNA reads TGTGCCAGCAGTGCACAGCCCGGTCAGCCCCAGCATTTT. As protein: CASSAQPGQPQHF.

This chain connects TRBV19 to TRBJ2-1, with D maybe TRBD1 (7 bases). This CDR3 has 15 residues. The germline gives CDR1 LNHDA, CDR2 SQIVND (reference sequence). The V and J ends lost 1 base and 9 bases respectively, with 16 bases between them. Here the CDR3 reads CASSIVHQGGSEQFF. The CDR3 nucleotides are TGTGCCAGTAGTATAGTCCACCAGGGGGGCAGTGAGCAGTTCTTC.

The V call is TRBV7-2, the J call TRBJ2-1; 13 bases line up with TRBD2. This CDR3 has 17 residues. The V segment lost 0 bases and the J segment 2 bases; nucleotides outside the gene matches: 1. Germline V gene sequence: CDR1 SGHTA, CDR2 FQGNSA. This CDR3 reads CASSLAGTSGTYNEQFF. The CDR3 region has the DNA TGTGCCAGCAGCTTAGCTGGGACTAGCGGGACCTACAATGAGCAGTTCTTC.

This sequence joins TRBV7-6 and TRBJ1-6; a weak D match, TRBD1 (5 bases). CDR3 length: 17 amino acids. The V gene's germline CDR1 is SGHVS and CDR2 FNYEAQ. V lost 1 base and J lost 4, with 14 bases in between. The CDR3 bases are TGTGCCAGCAGCTTAGAGGAGGGGCAGGGATATAATTCACCCCTCCACTTT. Its protein is CASSLEEGQGYNSPLHF.

The V and J genes are TRBV21-1 and TRBJ2-1; the D segment call TRBD2 is taken from the table without a DNA check. TRBV21-1 is termed a pseudogene. CDR3 length: 13 residues. The CDR3 DNA reads as TGTGCCAGCAGCAAAGTGCCCGGCGGGATGCGGTTCTTC. Translated: CASSKVPGGMRFF.

On this clone itself: This same CDR3 is encoded by further DNA sequences in the sample. This chain uses TRBV19 with TRBJ1-6; tentative D call: TRBD1 (6 bases). Germline V gene data show CDR1 as LNHDA and CDR2 as SQIVND (reference sequence). CDR3 length: 15 residues. V lost 5 bases and J 7 bases, leaving 15 bases between the germline ends. CDR3: CASSASGHFNSPLHF. The CDR3 DNA reads as TGTGCCAGTAGTGCCTCGGGACACTTCAATTCACCCCTCCACTTT.

The CDR3: CASSSQGTFSTDTQYF. The CDR3 DNA reads TGTGCCAGCAGCTCACAGGGGACCTTTAGCACAGATACGCAGTATTTT. The rearrangement uses TRBV5-5 and TRBJ2-3, with TRBD1 matching 7 bases. The CDR3 contains 16 residues. V lost 3 bases, J lost 0 bases, and 7 bases stayed unmatched. Germline V CDR1 and CDR2: SGHKS, YYEKEE (reference sequence).

The chain combines TRBV19 with TRBJ1-2; D uncertain. The V end lost 8 bases, the J end lost 7 bases, and 26 bases lay between the germline ends. This CDR3 contains 16 residues. Per the germline V gene, CDR1 is LNHDA and CDR2 is SQIVND (reference sequence). CDR3 DNA sequence: TGTGCCAGTGGGCGGGCGACGGCTCTACACTATGGTGGCTACACCTTC. Its protein is CASGRATALHYGGYTF.

This chain connects TRBV19 to TRBJ1-5; 7 bases match TRBD1. CDR3 length equals 15 residues. The V and J ends lost 3 bases and 4 bases, in that order; junction bases with no gene match: 6. From germline, CDR1 is LNHDA and CDR2 SQIVND (reference sequence). The DNA of the CDR3 is TGTGCCAGTAGTATTTCAGGGGGAAAAAATCAGCCCCAGCATTTT. The encoded protein is CASSISGGKNQPQHF. Full variable domain (remainder filled in from reference TRBV19 and TRBJ1-5): DGGITQSPKYLFRKEGQNVTLSCEQNLNHDAMYWYRQDPGQGLRLIYYSQIVNDFQKGDIAEGYSVSREKKESFPLTVTSAQKNPTAFYLCASSISGGKNQPQHFGDGTRLSIL.

The chain combines TRBV9 with TRBJ2-1; TRBD2 matches 8 bases. Trimming took 4 bases from V and 0 from J; bases not matched to a gene: 6. The CDR3 has 16 residues. From germline, CDR1 is SGDLS and CDR2 YYNGEE. The CDR3 loop reads CASSRPLAGSYNEQFF. DNA for the CDR3: TGTGCCAGCAGCAGACCCCTAGCGGGCTCCTACAATGAGCAGTTCTTC. Drawing the rest from reference TRBV9 and TRBJ2-1, the complete variable domain is DSGVTQTPKHLITATGQRVTLRCSPRSGDLSVYWYQQSLDQGLQFLIQYYNGEERAKGNILERFSAQQFPDLHSELNLSSLELGDSALYFCASSRPLAGSYNEQFFGPGTRLTVL.